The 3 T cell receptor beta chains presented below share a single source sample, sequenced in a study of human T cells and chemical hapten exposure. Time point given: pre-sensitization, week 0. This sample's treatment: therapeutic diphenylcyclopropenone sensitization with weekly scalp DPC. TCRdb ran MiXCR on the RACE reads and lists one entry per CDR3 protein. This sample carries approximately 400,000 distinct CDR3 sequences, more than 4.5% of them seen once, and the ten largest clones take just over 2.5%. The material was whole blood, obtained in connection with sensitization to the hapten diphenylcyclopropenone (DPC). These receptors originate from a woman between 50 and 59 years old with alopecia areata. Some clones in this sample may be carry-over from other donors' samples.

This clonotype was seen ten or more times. The CDR3 DNA reads as TGTGCCAGCAGTCGAGTAGGAACCTCCTACAATGAGCAGTTCTTC. Encoded protein: CASSRVGTSYNEQFF. This chain links TRBV3-1 with TRBJ2-1, with D uncertain. The CDR3 runs to 15 residues. Trimming removed 6 bases from V and 0 bases from J, with 12 bases in between. CDR1 and CDR2 (germline): LGHDT, YNNKEL (reference sequence).

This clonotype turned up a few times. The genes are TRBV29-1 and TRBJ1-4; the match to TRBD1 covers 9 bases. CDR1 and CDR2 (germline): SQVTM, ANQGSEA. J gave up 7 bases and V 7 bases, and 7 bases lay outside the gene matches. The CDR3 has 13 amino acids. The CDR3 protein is CSAGQGGIEKLFF. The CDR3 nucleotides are TGCAGCGCGGGACAGGGAGGTATTGAAAAACTGTTTTTT.

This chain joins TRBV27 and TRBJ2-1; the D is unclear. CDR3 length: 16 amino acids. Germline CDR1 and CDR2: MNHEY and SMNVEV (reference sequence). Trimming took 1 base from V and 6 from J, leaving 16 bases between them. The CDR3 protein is CASSLFGESPPNEQFF. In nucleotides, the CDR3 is TGTGCCAGCAGTTTATTCGGCGAGAGTCCTCCCAATGAGCAGTTCTTC.